The text below deals with one TCR beta chain. What it binds is not known. The source of the sample is a study of vaccination effects on CD4 cells after COVID-19. Sequencing used immunoSEQ multiplex PCR; TCRdb keeps in-frame clones, though not all of them. The sample carries around 32,000 clones, approximately 76% recorded once. V lost 5 bases, J lost 5 bases, and 4 bases stayed unmatched. CDR1 and CDR2 from the germline V gene are SGHRS and YFSETQ. The CDR3 spans 14 residues. Study-level findings and limits: Missing from the study were early post-infection timepoints, and its convalescent patients were few.

Within the ViraFEST assay, antigen-specific CD4+ T cells underwent expansion with viral peptide pools prior to sequencing. The authors isolated CD4+ T cells after approximately 9 days of culture. Each participant was administered two doses of either the BNT162b2 or the mRNA-1273 vaccine. This chain links TRBV5-1 with TRBJ2-1, with 10 bases fitting TRBD2. The sequence was obtained from a human donor who received a COVID-19 vaccine. The sequencing used CD4+ T cells from PBMCs cultured with HCoV-229E spike peptides, collected after COVID-19 vaccination. CDR3 in amino acids: CASRSGGAHNEQFF. CDR3 bases: TGCGCCAGCAGGAGCGGGGGGGCCCACAATGAGCAGTTCTTC.